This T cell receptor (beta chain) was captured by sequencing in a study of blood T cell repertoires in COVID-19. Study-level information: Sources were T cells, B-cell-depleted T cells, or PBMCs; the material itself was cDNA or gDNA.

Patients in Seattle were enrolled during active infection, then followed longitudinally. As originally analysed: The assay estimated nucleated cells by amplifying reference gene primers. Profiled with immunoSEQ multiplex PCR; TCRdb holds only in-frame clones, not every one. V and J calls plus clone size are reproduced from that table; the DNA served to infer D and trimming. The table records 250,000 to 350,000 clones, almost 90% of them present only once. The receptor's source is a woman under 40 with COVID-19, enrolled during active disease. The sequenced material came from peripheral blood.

As DNA, the CDR3 is TGCGCCAGCAGCCAACCCACTAGCGGGAGGTACGAGCAGTACTTC. Its translation: CASSQPTSGRYEQYF. The V call is TRBV4-1, the J call TRBJ2-7; 12 positions agree with TRBD2. The germline V gene has CDR1 MGHRA and CDR2 YSYEKL. This CDR3 spans 15 amino acids. Trimming removed 2 bases from V and 4 bases from J; junction bases left unmatched: 3.